The 7 T cell receptor beta chains presented below share a single source sample, sequenced in a study of blood T cell repertoires in COVID-19. Assay used: immunoSEQ multiplex PCR; TCRdb lists only in-frame clones, some missing. Of tens of thousands of clones listed, around 89% are singletons. The sample was peripheral blood. The receptors were sampled from a woman older than 75 with active COVID-19.

V gene TRBV5-5 combines with J gene TRBJ2-5, with 9 bases matching TRBD1. V trimming: 0 bases; J trimming: 5 bases; junction bases outside the gene matches: 11. CDR3 length: 17 residues. Germline values: CDR1 SGHKS, CDR2 YYEKEE (reference sequence). In DNA, the CDR3 is TGTGCCAGCAGCTTGGCCCGCTGGACAGGGGAAAAGGAGACCCAGTACTTC. As protein: CASSLARWTGEKETQYF.

The chain is built from TRBV27 and TRBJ2-7; 8 bases map to TRBD1. The CDR3 contains 13 residues. CDR1 is MNHEY and CDR2 is SMNVEV in the germline V gene (reference sequence). The trim removed 5 bases at V and 2 bases at J, leaving 2 bases unmatched. Written as DNA, the CDR3 is TGTGCCAGCAGTGGACAGGGCCCCTACGAGCAGTACTTC. It is translated as CASSGQGPYEQYF.

DNA of the CDR3: TGTGCCAGCAGTAGCCGGGCGACAGGGGGGTCACCCCTCCACTTT. Amino acid sequence: CASSSRATGGSPLHF. V is TRBV28 and J is TRBJ1-6; TRBD1 matches at 9 bases. The CDR3 sequence is 15 residues long. Germline CDR1 and CDR2: MDHEN and SYDVKM. Trimming took 5 bases from V and 10 from J; bases not matched to a gene: 9.

The chain links TRBV28 to TRBJ1-2; TRBD1 matches 8 bases. The CDR3 contains 18 residues. Losses at the gene ends were 4 bases for V and 8 bases for J; bases not matched to a gene: 21. Per the germline V gene, CDR1 is MDHEN and CDR2 is SYDVKM. The CDR3 is CASSSTSIATGVVRGYTF. As DNA, the CDR3 is TGTGCCAGCAGTTCCACTTCTATAGCGACAGGGGTGGTGAGAGGCTACACCTTC.

The V gene is TRBV3-1 (or the pseudogene TRBV3-2), the J gene TRBJ1-2; 7 bases agree with TRBD1. The trim removed 8 bases at V and 8 bases at J, leaving 8 bases unmatched. This CDR3 comprises 12 residues. CDR1 LGHDT and CDR2 YNNKEL come from the germline V gene (reference sequence). DNA of the CDR3: TGTGCCAGCGGGATCGGGACAGTAGGCTACACCTTC. Residues: CASGIGTVGYTF.

The CDR3 nucleotides are TGTGCCACCAGCAGAGAAGCGCCATCCTCTGGAAACACCATATATTTT. It is translated as CATSREAPSSGNTIYF. The V and J genes are TRBV15 and TRBJ1-3; D not resolved. Between the trimmed V and J ends, which lost 0 bases and 0 bases, there was a span of 9 bases. The length of the CDR3 is 16 residues. Per the germline V gene, CDR1 is LNHNV and CDR2 is YYDKDF (reference sequence).

There are a few counts of this clone. The J gene is TRBJ2-7, the V gene TRBV5-1, with 11 bases that match TRBD1. The CDR3 has 16 amino acids. J gave up 4 bases and V 4 bases, and 10 bases lay outside the gene matches. Per germline, CDR1 SGHRS and CDR2 YFSETQ. The CDR3 region is CASSTRTGGAPYEQYF. The CDR3 DNA reads as TGCGCCAGCAGCACCCGGACAGGGGGCGCCCCTTACGAGCAGTACTTC. The variable domain in full, completed from reference TRBV5-1 and TRBJ2-7, reads KAGVTQTPRYLIKTRGQQVTLSCSPISGHRSVSWYQQTPGQGLQFLFEYFSETQRNKGNFPGRFSGRQFSNSRSEMNVSTLELGDSALYLCASSTRTGGAPYEQYFGPGTRLTVT.